The 5 T cell receptor beta chains below all came from one sample that was sequenced in a study of T cell clonality in common variable immunodeficiency. Generated by immunoSEQ multiplex PCR, the TCRdb table keeps only in-frame clones and is missing some. The sample yields tens of thousands of clones, without any singletons. Sequencing used peripheral blood mononuclear cells. The origin of the receptors is a person between 18 and 75 years old in good health.

This clone showed up many times. Sequencing ends 3 residues short of the CDR3 end; the germline J gene provides the rest. The chain links TRBV29-1 to TRBJ2-7, with 8 bases lining up with TRBD1. The CDR3 contains 12 residues. Germline CDR1 and CDR2: SQVTM and ANQGSEA. The trim removed 7 bases at V and 6 bases at J, leaving 8 bases unmatched. The CDR3 region is CSGIRGRGEQYF. CDR3 DNA (partial): TGCAGCGGCATCAGGGGGCGAGGCGAG.

This clone was detected ten times or more. The read is 3 residues too short to cover the CDR3 end, so that end is filled in from the germline J gene. The chain links TRBV20-1 to TRBJ2-3, with 11 bases lining up with TRBD2. The CDR3 is made up of 15 amino acids. Germline CDR1 and CDR2: DFQATT and SNEGSKA (reference sequence). J gave up 2 bases and V 1 base, and 2 bases lay outside the gene matches. The sequenced part of the CDR3 DNA is TGCAGTGCTAGAGGACTAGCGGGACTCACAGATACG. Its protein is CSARGLAGLTDT. The complete CDR3 sequence is CSARGLAGLTDTQYF.

There are many counts of this clone. The sequence runs out 3 residues before the end of the CDR3; the remainder is reconstructed from the germline J gene. The rearrangement links TRBV6-2 or TRBV6-3 to TRBJ1-4; 8 positions agree with TRBD1. Germline V gene data show CDR1 as MNHEY and CDR2 as SVGEGT. The CDR3 consists of 14 residues. The V segment lost 7 bases and the J segment 9 bases; nucleotides outside the gene matches: 10. The sequenced part of the CDR3 DNA is TGTGCCAGCACCACGGGGGACAGGCGACAAAAA. Translation: CASTTGDRRQK. The complete CDR3 sequence is CASTTGDRRQKLFF.

This clone was seen repeatedly, ten times or more. The read ends 3 residues early relative to the CDR3; the germline J gene fills the gap. V gene TRBV19 combines with J gene TRBJ2-1; 7 bases match TRBD2. Losses at the gene ends were 6 bases for V and 7 bases for J; bases not matched to a gene: 6. This CDR3 has 13 amino acids. From germline, CDR1 is LNHDA and CDR2 SQIVND (reference sequence). The CDR3 spells CASSYSGYNEQFF. CDR3 DNA (partial): TGTGCCAGTAGCTATAGCGGGTATAATGAG.

This clone was seen repeatedly, ten times or more. With the read ending 3 residues before the CDR3 end, the germline J gene is used to fill in that end. The J gene is TRBJ1-6, the V gene TRBV20-1; D is possibly TRBD1 (6 bases). V dropped 3 bases and J dropped 7 bases, with 10 bases sitting between them. Germline assignment: CDR1 DFQATT and CDR2 SNEGSKA (reference sequence). The CDR3 runs 13 residues. Partial CDR3 DNA: TGCAGTGCTAGTCTGGGGGCGAATTCACCC. Protein sequence: CSASLGANSP. The complete CDR3 sequence is CSASLGANSPLHF.